A selection of T cell receptor beta chains follows, all from one sample in a study of cytomegalovirus exposure and HLA in healthy donors. Profiled with immunoSEQ multiplex PCR; TCRdb holds only in-frame clones, not every one. The sample has about 120,000 clones, roughly 77% seen once. Sequenced input: PBMCs. Receptors were obtained from a man aged 50-59 years in good health and CMV-seropositive. The CDR3 runs from the conserved cysteine through the conserved F or W. Each record gives: V gene, J gene, D gene, clone size, CDR3 protein, CDR3 DNA. A D gene is named only where the DNA matches it firmly. The size field is filled for only some rows; it gives once, few, many or a size class.

TRBV30	TRBJ2-7	-	-	CAWSRFGAGPGEQYF	TGTGCCTGGAGTCGATTTGGGGCAGGCCCAGGCGAGCAGTACTTC
TRBV5-4	TRBJ2-7	-	-	CASSLSSVEQYF	TGTGCCAGCAGCCTCTCTTCAGTCGAGCAGTACTTC
TRBV4-1	TRBJ1-6	TRBD1	-	CASSQRETGDDSPLHF	TGCGCCAGCAGCCAGAGAGAGACAGGGGATGATTCACCCCTCCACTTT
TRBV12-5	TRBJ1-1	-	-	CASGFREDTEAFF	TGTGCTAGTGGTTTCAGGGAAGACACTGAAGCTTTCTTT
TRBV4-2	TRBJ2-7	TRBD2	once	CASSQGWDYSYEQYF	TGTGCCAGCAGCCAAGGTTGGGACTACTCCTACGAGCAGTACTTC
TRBV7-4	TRBJ1-2	TRBD1	-	CASSLAYTWTGKKGYTF	TGTGCCAGCAGCTTAGCCTATACGTGGACAGGGAAAAAAGGCTACACCTTC
TRBV4-2	TRBJ2-5	-	-	CASSQPQRGETQYF	TGTGCCAGCAGCCAACCCCAAAGAGGGGAGACCCAGTACTTC
TRBV29-1	TRBJ1-1	TRBD1	once	CSVGATGGFSTEAFF	TGCAGCGTGGGAGCGACAGGGGGTTTTAGCACTGAAGCTTTCTTT
TRBV7-8	TRBJ2-2	-	-	CASSYWDFETGELFF	TGTGCCAGCAGCTACTGGGACTTCGAGACCGGGGAGCTGTTTTTT
TRBV27	TRBJ1-1	TRBD1	-	CASSSSYRGHAFF	TGTGCCAGCAGTTCCTCCTACAGGGGGCATGCTTTCTTT
TRBV4-1	TRBJ1-1	-	-	CASSQDSAGAGEAFF	TGCGCCAGCAGCCAAGATTCGGCGGGAGCAGGTGAAGCTTTCTTT
TRBV6-5	TRBJ1-2	-	few	CASSYSAREGYYGYTF	TGTGCCAGCAGTTACTCGGCCAGGGAGGGTTACTATGGCTACACCTTC
TRBV7-9	TRBJ2-1	TRBD1	once	CASSLKTGGRYNEQFF	TGTGCCAGCAGCCTTAAGACAGGGGGAAGGTACAATGAGCAGTTCTTC
TRBV6-6	TRBJ2-7	TRBD1	-	CASSYSQHRGGYEQYF	TGTGCCAGCAGTTACTCACAGCACAGGGGTGGGTACGAGCAGTACTTC
TRBV30	TRBJ1-4	-	few	CAWSPSNEKLFF	TGTGCCTGGAGTCCGTCTAATGAAAAACTGTTTTTT
TRBV12-5	TRBJ2-3	-	few	CASGFGKGDTQYF	TGTGCTAGTGGCTTCGGGAAGGGAGATACGCAGTATTTT
TRBV5-6	TRBJ2-5	TRBD2	-	CASSLLSGGVSETQYF	TGTGCCAGCAGCTTGCTAAGCGGGGGCGTTTCAGAGACCCAGTACTTC
TRBV6-1	TRBJ1-1	TRBD1	-	CASSEQDRGTEAFF	TGTGCCAGCAGTGAACAGGACAGGGGAACTGAAGCTTTCTTT
TRBV7-2	TRBJ1-2	-	-	CATSIGGGANGYTF	TGTGCCACCTCAATAGGGGGGGGCGCGAATGGCTACACCTTC
TRBV12-5	TRBJ2-2	-	-	CASAIRANTGELFF	TGTGCTAGTGCAATACGAGCGAACACCGGGGAGCTGTTTTTT
TRBV7-9	TRBJ1-2	TRBD1	-	CASSLQTGGTF	TGTGCCAGCAGCTTGCAGACAGGGGGGACTTTC
TRBV5-1	TRBJ1-4	-	-	CASSPPTGLGEKLFF	TGCGCCAGCAGCCCACCTACGGGGTTGGGTGAAAAACTGTTTTTT
TRBV7-2	TRBJ2-3	TRBD2	-	CASSLQGGSTDTQYF	TGTGCCAGCAGCTTACAGGGAGGGTCGACAGATACGCAGTATTTT
TRBV5-6	TRBJ1-5	TRBD1	-	CASSLWDREGPQHF	TGTGCCAGCAGCTTGTGGGACAGGGAAGGGCCCCAGCATTTT
TRBV30	TRBJ2-2	TRBD1	-	CAWSRGPNTGELFF	TGTGCCTGGAGTAGGGGGCCGAACACCGGGGAGCTGTTTTTT
TRBV5-6	TRBJ2-7	TRBD1	-	CASSYGQGAHEQYF	TGTGCCAGCAGCTATGGACAGGGGGCCCACGAGCAGTACTTC
TRBV21-1	TRBJ2-2	-	-	CASSKKKRTGELFF	TGTGCCAGCAGCAAAAAAAAACGGACCGGGGAGCTGTTTTTT
TRBV5-5	TRBJ1-5	TRBD1	-	CASSPPGTGGNQPQHF	TGTGCCAGCAGCCCCCCCGGGACAGGGGGCAATCAGCCCCAGCATTTT
TRBV2	TRBJ1-1	-	-	CASSESQAGTEAFF	TGTGCCAGCAGTGAATCACAGGCTGGCACTGAAGCTTTCTTT
TRBV7-9	TRBJ1-2	TRBD1	-	CASSKGQAFEYGYTF	TGTGCCAGTAGTAAAGGACAGGCGTTTGAGTATGGCTACACCTTC
TRBV4-1	TRBJ1-2	-	few	CASSHLYGGGATGTNYGYTF	TGCGCCAGCAGCCACCTTTATGGAGGCGGAGCGACAGGAACCAACTATGGCTACACCTTC
TRBV21-1	TRBJ1-1	-	-	CASSKEGWKAFF	TGTGCCAGCAGCAAAGAGGGGTGGAAAGCTTTCTTT
TRBV6-1	TRBJ1-1	-	-	CASSEAPSTEAFF	TGTGCCAGCAGTGAAGCGCCTAGCACTGAAGCTTTCTTT
TRBV7-9	TRBJ1-1	TRBD1	-	CASSFTGDTEAFF	TGTGCCAGCAGCTTTACAGGGGACACTGAAGCTTTCTTT
TRBV7-9	TRBJ1-4	TRBD1	-	CASSLGGTATNEKLFF	TGTGCCAGCAGCTTAGGAGGGACAGCGACTAATGAAAAACTGTTTTTT
TRBV11-2	TRBJ1-3	-	-	CASSLGRAGNTIYF	TGTGCCAGCAGCTTGGGGAGGGCTGGAAACACCATATATTTT
TRBV28	TRBJ1-2	TRBD1	-	CASRQMGQGKDYGYTF	TGTGCCAGCAGACAAATGGGACAGGGTAAAGACTATGGCTACACCTTC
TRBV6-6	TRBJ2-2	-	-	CASSYRGSTGELFF	TGTGCCAGCAGTTACCGGGGATCCACCGGGGAGCTGTTTTTT
TRBV5-6	TRBJ1-3	TRBD1	-	CASSLIDRGRGGNTIYF	TGTGCCAGCAGCTTGATCGACAGGGGTAGAGGGGGAAACACCATATATTTT
TRBV11-3	TRBJ2-2	-	-	CASSPRGRTGELFF	TGTGCCAGCAGCCCCCGAGGGAGAACCGGGGAGCTGTTTTTT
TRBV19	TRBJ2-2	TRBD1	-	CASSRQGANTGELFF	TGTGCCAGTAGCAGACAGGGGGCGAACACCGGGGAGCTGTTTTTT
TRBV6-4	TRBJ2-3	TRBD2	-	CASSGTSGDTQYF	TGTGCCAGCAGCGGGACTAGCGGAGATACGCAGTATTTT
TRBV10-3	TRBJ2-7	-	-	CAISESSQGYEQYF	TGTGCCATCAGTGAGTCTAGCCAGGGCTACGAGCAGTACTTC
TRBV7-6	TRBJ1-4	-	few	CASSLGQVFGEKLFF	TGTGCCAGCAGCTTAGGACAGGTCTTTGGAGAAAAACTGTTTTTT
TRBV10-3	TRBJ2-7	-	-	CAISDHSGEQYF	TGTGCCATCAGTGACCACAGCGGGGAGCAGTACTTC
TRBV28	TRBJ1-5	-	-	CASSPGVGGVYQPQHF	TGTGCCAGCAGCCCTGGGGTAGGGGGGGTTTATCAGCCCCAGCATTTT
TRBV7-9	TRBJ1-4	-	-	CASSWKTGPTNEKLFF	TGTGCCAGCAGCTGGAAAACAGGGCCAACTAATGAAAAACTGTTTTTT
TRBV9	TRBJ1-4	-	-	CASSVGAGEGEKLFF	TGTGCCAGCAGCGTAGGTGCAGGGGAAGGCGAAAAACTGTTTTTT
TRBV5-6	TRBJ2-7	-	-	CASRPADSAYEQYF	TGTGCCAGCAGGCCGGCGGACAGTGCCTACGAGCAGTACTTC
TRBV5-4	TRBJ2-7	TRBD2	-	CASSLDLAGVNEQYF	TGTGCCAGCAGCTTGGACCTAGCGGGAGTGAACGAGCAGTACTTC
TRBV7-2	TRBJ2-6	-	-	CASSSMFGANVLTF	TGTGCCAGCAGCTCTATGTTCGGGGCCAACGTCCTGACTTTC
TRBV5-4	TRBJ2-1	TRBD2	-	CASSLKVGGYHNEQFF	TGTGCCAGCAGCTTGAAGGTCGGGGGGTACCACAATGAGCAGTTCTTC
TRBV7-9	TRBJ1-4	TRBD1	-	CASKTTGNEKLFF	TGTGCCAGCAAGACGACAGGGAATGAAAAACTGTTTTTT
TRBV7-6	TRBJ2-1	-	-	CASSLRVSPVSYNEQFF	TGTGCCAGCAGCCTCAGGGTTTCGCCCGTTTCCTACAATGAGCAGTTCTTC
TRBV5-4	TRBJ2-1	-	-	CASSLDRGNEQFF	TGTGCCAGCAGCTTGGATCGGGGGAATGAGCAGTTCTTC
TRBV7-6	TRBJ2-1	TRBD2	-	CASSLVASSGRGFHEQFF	TGTGCCAGCAGCTTAGTGGCTTCTAGCGGGAGGGGGTTCCATGAGCAGTTCTTC
TRBV27	TRBJ2-6	TRBD2	-	CASSLWGGLGGAGANVLTF	TGTGCCAGCAGTTTATGGGGGGGACTCGGGGGTGCTGGGGCCAACGTCCTGACTTTC